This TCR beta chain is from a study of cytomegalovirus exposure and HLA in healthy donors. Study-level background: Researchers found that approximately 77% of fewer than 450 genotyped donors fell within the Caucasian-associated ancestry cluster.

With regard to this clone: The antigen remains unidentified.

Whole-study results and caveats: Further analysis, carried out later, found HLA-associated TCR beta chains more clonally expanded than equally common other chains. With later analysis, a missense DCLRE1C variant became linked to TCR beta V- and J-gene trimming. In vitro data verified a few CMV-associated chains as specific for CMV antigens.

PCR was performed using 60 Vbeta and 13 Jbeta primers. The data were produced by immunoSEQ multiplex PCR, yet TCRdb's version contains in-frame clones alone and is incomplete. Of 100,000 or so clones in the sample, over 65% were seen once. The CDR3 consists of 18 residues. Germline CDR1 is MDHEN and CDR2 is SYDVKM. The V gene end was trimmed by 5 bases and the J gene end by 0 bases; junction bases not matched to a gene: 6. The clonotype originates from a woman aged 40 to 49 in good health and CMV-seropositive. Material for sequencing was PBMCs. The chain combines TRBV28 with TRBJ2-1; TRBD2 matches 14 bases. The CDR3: CASSTGLAGGPSYNEQFF. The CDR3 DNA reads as TGTGCCAGCAGTACCGGACTAGCGGGAGGTCCCTCCTACAATGAGCAGTTCTTC. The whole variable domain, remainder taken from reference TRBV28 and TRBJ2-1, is DVKVTQSSRYLVKRTGEKVFLECVQDMDHENMFWYRQDPGLGLRLIYFSYDVKMKEKGDIPEGYSVSREKKERFSLILESASTNQTSMYLCASSTGLAGGPSYNEQFFGPGTRLTVL.